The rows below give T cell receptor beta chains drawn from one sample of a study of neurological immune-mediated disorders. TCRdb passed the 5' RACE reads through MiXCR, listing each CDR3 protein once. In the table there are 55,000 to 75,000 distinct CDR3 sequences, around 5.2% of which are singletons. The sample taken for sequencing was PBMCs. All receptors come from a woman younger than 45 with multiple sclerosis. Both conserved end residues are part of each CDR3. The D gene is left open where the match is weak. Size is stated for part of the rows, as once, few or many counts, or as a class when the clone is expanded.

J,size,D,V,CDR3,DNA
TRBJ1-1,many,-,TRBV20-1,CSARIDRLNTEAFF,TGCAGTGCTAGGATCGACAGGCTGAACACTGAAGCTTTCTTT
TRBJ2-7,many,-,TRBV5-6,CASSLVGRVSEQYF,TGTGCCAGCAGCTTGGTAGGACGGGTGTCCGAGCAGTACTTC
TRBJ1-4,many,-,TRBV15,CATSTLRPNEKLFF,TGTGCCACCAGCACCCTCCGGCCTAATGAAAAACTGTTTTTT
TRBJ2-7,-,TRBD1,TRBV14,CASSPTGQGFQEQYF,TGTGCCAGCAGCCCCACGGGACAGGGGTTCCAAGAGCAGTACTTC
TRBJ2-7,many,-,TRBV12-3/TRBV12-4,CASSLGGIGEQYF,TGTGCCAGCAGTTTAGGGGGGATAGGAGAGCAGTACTTC
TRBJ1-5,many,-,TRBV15,CATSRAQGTNQPQHF,TGTGCCACCAGCAGAGCACAGGGTACGAATCAGCCCCAGCATTTT
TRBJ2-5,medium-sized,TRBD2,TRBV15,CATSRTSGPQETQYF,TGTGCCACCAGCCGGACTAGCGGGCCTCAAGAGACCCAGTACTTC
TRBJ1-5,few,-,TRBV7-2,CASSLATIKIGYNQPQNF,TGTGCCAGCAGCTTGGCGACTATCAAAATAGGGTACAATCAGCCCCAGAATTTT
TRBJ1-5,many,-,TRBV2,CASSEEIRPQHF,TGTGCCAGCAGTGAGGAAATCCGGCCCCAGCATTTT
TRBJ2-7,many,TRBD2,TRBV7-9,CASSLLAGGSYEQYF,TGTGCCAGCAGCTTGCTAGCGGGGGGCTCCTACGAGCAGTACTTC
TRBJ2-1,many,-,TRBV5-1,CASSFRRGENEQFF,TGCGCCAGCAGCTTCCGCAGGGGGGAGAATGAGCAGTTCTTC
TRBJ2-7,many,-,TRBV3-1,CASSALVGSSYEQYF,TGTGCCAGCAGCGCCCTAGTTGGGAGCTCCTACGAGCAGTACTTC
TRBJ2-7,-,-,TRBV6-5,CASSNGRVVYEQYF,TGTGCCAGCAGCAACGGCAGGGTGGTGTACGAGCAGTACTTC
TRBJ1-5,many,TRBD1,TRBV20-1,CSVGKGAGNQPQHF,TGCAGTGTCGGGAAGGGGGCTGGAAATCAGCCCCAGCATTTT
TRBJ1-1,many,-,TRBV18,CASSSRAARPMNTEAFF,TGTGCCAGCTCATCAAGGGCAGCTAGGCCTATGAACACTGAAGCTTTCTTT
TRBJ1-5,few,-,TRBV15,CATSREKVQPQHF,TGTGCCACCAGCAGAGAAAAGGTACAGCCCCAGCATTTT
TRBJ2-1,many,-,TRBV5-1,CASSIRQVVSYNEQFF,TGCGCCAGCAGCATTAGACAGGTTGTATCCTACAATGAGCAGTTCTTC
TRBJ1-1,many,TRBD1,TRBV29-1,CSALGQLITTEAFF,TGCAGCGCCCTGGGACAGCTAATTACCACTGAAGCTTTCTTT
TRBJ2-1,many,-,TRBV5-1,CASRGADNEQFF,TGCGCCAGCCGGGGGGCCGACAATGAGCAGTTCTTC
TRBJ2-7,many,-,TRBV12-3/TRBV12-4,CASSLNFYEQYF,TGTGCCAGCAGTTTAAACTTCTACGAGCAGTACTTC
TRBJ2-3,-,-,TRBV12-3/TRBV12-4,CASSLDDTDTQYF,TGTGCCAGCAGTTTGGACGACACAGATACGCAGTATTTT
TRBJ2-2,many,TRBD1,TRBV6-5,CASSYHGQVTNTGELFF,TGTGCCAGCAGTTACCATGGACAGGTAACGAACACCGGGGAGCTGTTTTTT
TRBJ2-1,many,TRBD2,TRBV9,CASSVESGGPYNEQFF,TGTGCCAGCAGCGTAGAGAGCGGGGGGCCCTACAATGAGCAGTTCTTC
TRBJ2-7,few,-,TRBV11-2,CASSPSRSYEQYF,TGTGCCAGCAGCCCTTCCAGATCCTACGAGCAGTACTTC
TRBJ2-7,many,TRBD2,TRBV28,CASSLGFGGSGGLYEQYF,TGTGCCAGCAGTTTAGGGTTCGGGGGGTCAGGTGGACTATACGAGCAGTACTTC
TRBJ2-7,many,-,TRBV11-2,CASSPVRRGRGETYEQYF,TGTGCCAGCAGCCCCGTCAGGAGGGGGCGGGGAGAAACCTACGAGCAGTACTTC
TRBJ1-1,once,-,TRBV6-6,CASSGRLNTEASF,TGTGCCAGCAGTGGCAGGCTCAACACTGAAGCTTCCTTT
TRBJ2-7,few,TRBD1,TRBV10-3,CAISRDRAYEQYF,TGTGCCATCAGCCGGGACAGGGCCTACGAGCAGTACTTC
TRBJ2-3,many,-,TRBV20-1,CSARSRRPDTQYF,TGCAGTGCTAGATCCCGGCGTCCCGATACGCAGTATTTT
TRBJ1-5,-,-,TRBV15,CATSRATGSNQPQNF,TGTGCCACCAGCAGGGCAACAGGGAGCAATCAGCCCCAGAATTTT
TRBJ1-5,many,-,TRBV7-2,CASSISYQPQNF,TGTGCCAGCAGCATTTCGTACCAGCCCCAGAATTTT
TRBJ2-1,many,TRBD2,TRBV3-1,CASSQVGLDFEQFF,TGTGCCAGCAGCCAAGTAGGACTAGACTTTGAGCAGTTCTTC
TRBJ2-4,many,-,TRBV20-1,CSARLGGSRNIQYF,TGCAGTGCTAGATTAGGAGGGTCGAGAAACATTCAGTACTTC
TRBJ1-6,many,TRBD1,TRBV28,CASSSGTGDSPLNF,TGTGCCAGCAGTTCCGGGACAGGTGATTCACCCCTCAACTTT
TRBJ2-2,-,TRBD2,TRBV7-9,CASSATGLATTGELFF,TGTGCCAGCAGCGCTACTGGACTAGCTACGACCGGGGAGCTGTTTTTT
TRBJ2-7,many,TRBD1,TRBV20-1,CSAGKTGSYEQYF,TGCAGTGCTGGAAAGACAGGGTCCTACGAGCAGTACTTC
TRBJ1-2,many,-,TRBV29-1,CSVARGAALSGGYTF,TGCAGCGTTGCGAGAGGGGCCGCTTTATCTGGTGGCTACACCTTC
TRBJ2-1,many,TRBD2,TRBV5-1,CASSASGGAAYNEQFF,TGCGCCAGCAGCGCTAGCGGGGGGGCCGCCTACAATGAGCAGTTCTTC
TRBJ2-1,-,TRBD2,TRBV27,CASSLTLAGYNEQFF,TGTGCCAGCAGTTTGACGCTAGCGGGGTACAATGAGCAGTTCTTC
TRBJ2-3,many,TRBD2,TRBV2,CASSQAGGRTDTQYF,TGTGCCAGCAGTCAGGCGGGGGGGCGCACAGATACGCAGTATTTT
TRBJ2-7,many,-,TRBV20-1,CSARVYTDEQYF,TGCAGTGCTAGAGTTTATACGGACGAGCAGTACTTC
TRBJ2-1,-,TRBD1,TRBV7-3,CASSSTGGYNEQFF,TGTGCCAGCAGCTCGACAGGGGGGTACAATGAGCAGTTCTTC
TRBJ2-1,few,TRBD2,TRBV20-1,CSAPTPGLASGEQFF,TGCAGTGCTCCGACACCGGGACTAGCGTCTGGTGAGCAGTTCTTC
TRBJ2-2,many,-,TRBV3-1,CASSYRGTGNTGELFF,TGTGCCAGCAGCTATAGGGGAACAGGGAACACCGGGGAGCTGTTTTTT
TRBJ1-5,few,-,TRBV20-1,CSARDWARVSEPQNF,TGCAGTGCTAGAGATTGGGCGAGGGTTTCAGAGCCCCAGAATTTT
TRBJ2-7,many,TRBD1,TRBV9,CASSVAPTLTGLHEQYF,TGTGCCAGCAGCGTAGCCCCCACCCTGACAGGGCTGCACGAGCAGTACTTC
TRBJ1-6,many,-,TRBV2,CASSERHRVSPLHF,TGTGCCAGCAGTGAAAGGCACAGGGTTTCACCCCTCCACTTT
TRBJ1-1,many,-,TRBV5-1,CASSGDRDTEAFF,TGCGCCAGCAGCGGGGATAGGGACACTGAAGCTTTCTTT
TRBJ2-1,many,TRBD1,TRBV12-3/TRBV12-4,CASSFWDRGREFF,TGTGCCAGCAGTTTTTGGGACAGGGGGCGGGAGTTCTTC
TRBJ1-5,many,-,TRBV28,CASRTGGNQPQNF,TGTGCCAGCAGGACGGGAGGGAATCAGCCCCAGAATTTT
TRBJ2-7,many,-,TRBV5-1,CASSLRPDTISYEQYF,TGCGCCAGCAGCTTGCGGCCGGACACCATCTCCTACGAGCAGTACTTC
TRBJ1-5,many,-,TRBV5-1,CASSLEVDQPQNF,TGCGCCAGCAGCTTGGAGGTGGATCAGCCCCAGAATTTT
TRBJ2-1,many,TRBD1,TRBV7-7,CASSPDRTYNEQFF,TGTGCTAGCAGCCCGGACAGGACCTACAATGAGCAGTTCTTC
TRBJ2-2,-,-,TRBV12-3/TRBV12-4,CASSLHTGELFF,TGTGCCAGCAGTTTGCACACCGGGGAGCTGTTTTTT
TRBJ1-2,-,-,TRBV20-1,CSARTPHGGYTF,TGCAGTGCTAGAACCCCTCACGGTGGCTACACCTTC
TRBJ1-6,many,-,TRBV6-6,CASSYQAGVSPLNF,TGTGCCAGCAGTTACCAGGCAGGGGTTTCACCCCTCAACTTT
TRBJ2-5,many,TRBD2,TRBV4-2,CASSQGGGQETQYF,TGTGCCAGCAGCCAGGGCGGGGGCCAAGAGACCCAGTACTTC
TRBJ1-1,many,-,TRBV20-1,CSARLGAENTEAFF,TGCAGTGCTAGGTTAGGGGCGGAGAACACTGAAGCTTTCTTT
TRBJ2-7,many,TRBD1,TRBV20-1,CSADTGTGSYEQYF,TGCAGTGCTGATACCGGGACAGGGTCCTACGAGCAGTACTTC